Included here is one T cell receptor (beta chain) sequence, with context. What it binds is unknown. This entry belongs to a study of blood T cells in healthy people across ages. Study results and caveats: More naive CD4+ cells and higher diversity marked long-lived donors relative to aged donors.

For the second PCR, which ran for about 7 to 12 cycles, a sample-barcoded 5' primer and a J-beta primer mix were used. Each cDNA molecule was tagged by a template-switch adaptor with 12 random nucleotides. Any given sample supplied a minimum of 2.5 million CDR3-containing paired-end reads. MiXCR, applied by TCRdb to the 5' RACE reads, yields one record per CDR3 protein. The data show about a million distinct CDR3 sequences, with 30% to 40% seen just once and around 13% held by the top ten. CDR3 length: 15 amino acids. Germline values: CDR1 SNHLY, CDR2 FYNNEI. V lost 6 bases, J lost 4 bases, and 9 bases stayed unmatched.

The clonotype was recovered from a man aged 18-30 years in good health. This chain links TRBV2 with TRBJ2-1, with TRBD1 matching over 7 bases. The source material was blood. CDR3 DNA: TGTGCCAGCAGATCACCGGGACAGCCTTACAATGAGCAGTTCTTC. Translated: CASRSPGQPYNEQFF.